This TCR beta chain was profiled in a study of beta chain features in type 1 diabetes. Findings of the study overall: Type 1 diabetes patients showed a moderate but significant shortening of TCRB CDR3s in all four CD4+ subsets. For patients, the naive, central memory and Treg TCRB repertoires appeared more alike than for healthy donors.

What was sequenced were expressed TCRB transcripts, since all of the isolated RNA had been reverse transcribed. The method was immunoSEQ multiplex PCR; TCRdb's version includes in-frame clones alone and lacks a portion of them. Of 900,000 or so clones detected, roughly a sixth appear once; the ten largest clones hold 0.02% to 0.025%. This clone was counted between two and nine times. Its antigen remains unidentified. The single heparinised draw taken from each donor contained around 120 mL of blood on average. Via the markers CD45RO/CCR7/CD25/CD127/CD95/CD27, stem cell-like memory, regulatory, central memory and naive CD4+ cells were sorted. V lost 1 base to trimming and J lost 3 bases, with 10 bases between them. Germline assignment: CDR1 SGHRS and CDR2 YFSETQ. The CDR3 has 14 amino acids.

The V and J genes are TRBV5-1 and TRBJ2-5; D possibly uses TRBD1 or TRBD2 (5 bases each). The sequencing input was naive CD4+ T cells from blood. This clonotype was obtained from a woman aged 18 to 35 in good health. The CDR3 here is CASSLMRGKETQYF. In nucleotides, the CDR3 is TGCGCCAGCAGCTTGATGAGGGGAAAAGAGACCCAGTACTTC.